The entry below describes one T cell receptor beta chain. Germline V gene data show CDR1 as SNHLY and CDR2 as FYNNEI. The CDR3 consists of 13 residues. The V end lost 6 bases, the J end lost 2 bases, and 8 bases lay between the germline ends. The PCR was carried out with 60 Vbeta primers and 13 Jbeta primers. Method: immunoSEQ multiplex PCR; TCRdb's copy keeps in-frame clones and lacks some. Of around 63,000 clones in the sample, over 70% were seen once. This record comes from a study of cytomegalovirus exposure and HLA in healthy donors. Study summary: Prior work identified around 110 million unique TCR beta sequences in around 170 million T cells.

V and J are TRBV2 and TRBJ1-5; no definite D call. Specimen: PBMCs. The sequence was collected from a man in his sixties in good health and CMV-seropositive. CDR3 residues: CASRVEGNQPQHF. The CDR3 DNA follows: TGTGCCAGCAGGGTAGAGGGCAATCAGCCCCAGCATTTT. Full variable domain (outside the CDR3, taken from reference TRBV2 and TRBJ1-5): EPEVTQTPSHQVTQMGQEVILRCVPISNHLYFYWYRQILGQKVEFLVSFYNNEISEKSEIFDDQFSVERPDGSNFTLKIRSTKLEDSAMYFCASRVEGNQPQHFGDGTRLSIL.